This T cell receptor (beta chain) derives from a study of blood T cell repertoires in COVID-19. Assay: immunoSEQ multiplex PCR; the TCRdb copy retains only in-frame clones and omits some. The sample shows some 250,000 clones, roughly four fifths of them seen only once. The cohort comprised adults aged 18 to 89 years residing in 24 US areas. In assigning cohorts, the study relied on participant-reported clinical history. J lost 5 bases, V lost 2 bases, and 3 bases had no gene match. From germline, CDR1 is SGHNT and CDR2 YYREEE (reference sequence). The CDR3 is 13 residues long. V and J are TRBV5-4 and TRBJ2-7, with TRBD2 matching over 8 bases. Sequencing was performed on PBMCs or T cells enriched from blood (not recorded which). The TCR sequence derives from a man aged 40-55 years who had recovered from COVID-19. The CDR3 nucleotides are TGTGCCAGCAGCTTTGCAGCGGGGGACGAGCAGTACTTC. Amino acids: CASSFAAGDEQYF.